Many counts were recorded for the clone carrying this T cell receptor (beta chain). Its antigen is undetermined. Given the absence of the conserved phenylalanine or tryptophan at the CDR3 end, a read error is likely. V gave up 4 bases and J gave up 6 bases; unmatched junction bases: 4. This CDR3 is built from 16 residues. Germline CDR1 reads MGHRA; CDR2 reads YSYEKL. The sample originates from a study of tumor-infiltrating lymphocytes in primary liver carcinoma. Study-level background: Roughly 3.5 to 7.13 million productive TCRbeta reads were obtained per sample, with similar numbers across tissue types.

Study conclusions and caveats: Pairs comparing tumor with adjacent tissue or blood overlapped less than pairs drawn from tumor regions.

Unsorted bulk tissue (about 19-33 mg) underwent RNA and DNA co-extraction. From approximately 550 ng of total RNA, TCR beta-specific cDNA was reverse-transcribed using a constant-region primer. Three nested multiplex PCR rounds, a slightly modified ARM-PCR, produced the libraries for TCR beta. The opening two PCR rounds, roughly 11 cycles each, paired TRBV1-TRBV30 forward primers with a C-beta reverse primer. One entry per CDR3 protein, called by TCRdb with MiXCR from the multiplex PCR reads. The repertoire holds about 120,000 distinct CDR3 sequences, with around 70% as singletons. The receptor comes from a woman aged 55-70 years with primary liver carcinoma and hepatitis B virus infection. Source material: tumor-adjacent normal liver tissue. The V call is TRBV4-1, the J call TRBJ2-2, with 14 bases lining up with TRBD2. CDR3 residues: CASSLGTSGSSGELFS. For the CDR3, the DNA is TGCGCCAGCAGCCTCGGGACTAGCGGGAGCTCCGGGGAGCTGTTTTCT.